This T cell receptor beta chain originates from a study of cytomegalovirus exposure and HLA in healthy donors. Study summary: Around 80 million unique TCR sequences came from HLA-typed donors in an early release. Study observations and caveats: Beyond CMV serostatus, there was no information to go on about immune exposure. TCR beta chains numbering approximately 150 were designated cytomegalovirus-associated. A likely sequencing artifact accounted for one observed cluster of highly shared sequence variants.

Primers for the PCR totalled 60 Vbeta and 13 Jbeta. The table came from immunoSEQ multiplex PCR; TCRdb's copy has only in-frame clones and leaves some out. The sample has 60,000 to 75,000 clones; roughly 74% are singletons. With regard to this clone: Its antigen is still unknown.

The sequence derives from a woman aged 25 to 39 in good health and CMV-seropositive. The sample was PBMCs.

The CDR3 coding sequence is TGTGCCAGCAGTTACGGGTACAGGGGTCCTGAAAAACTGTTTTTT. It encodes CASSYGYRGPEKLFF. This chain links TRBV6-6 with TRBJ1-4; 7 bases align to TRBD1. The trim removed 2 bases at V and 7 bases at J, leaving 7 bases unmatched. Germline V gives CDR1 MNHNY, CDR2 SVGAGI (reference sequence). The CDR3 is 15 residues long.